The rows below give T cell receptor beta chains drawn from one sample of a study of glioma-infiltrating T cells. TCRdb processed the multiplex PCR reads anew with MiXCR; each CDR3 protein has one entry. The data hold about 17,000 distinct CDR3 sequences, with 58% observed a single time. What was sequenced was glioma tissue, nonneoplastic brain tissue, or PBMCs (not recorded which). The receptors come from a human donor with low-grade glioma or glioblastoma, undergoing nonglioma brain surgery, or in good health (not recorded which). The CDR3 runs from the conserved cysteine through the conserved F or W. The D gene is left open where the match is weak. Rows give clone size only sometimes, using once, few, many, or a class for an expanded clone.

d_call j_call v_call clone_size cdr3_aa cdr3_nt
NA TRBJ1-2 TRBV27 NA CASSPRPQRQLGGYTF TGTGCCAGCAGTCCGCGACCACAGAGGCAATTGGGTGGCTACACCTTC
NA TRBJ2-5 TRBV6-5 NA CASSPDLARARETQYF TGTGCCAGCAGTCCAGATCTAGCGCGTGCGAGGGAGACCCAGTACTTC
NA TRBJ1-1 TRBV20-1 few CSARVGSTEAFF TGCAGTGCTAGAGTGGGTTCCACTGAAGCTTTCTTT
NA TRBJ2-2 TRBV6-4 NA CASSEVDTGELVF TGTGCCAGCAGCGAAGTGGACACCGGGGAGCTGGTTTTT
TRBD2 TRBJ2-3 TRBV2 NA CASSLKRGGTDTQYF TGTGCCAGCAGCCTTAAGCGGGGGGGCACAGATACGCAGTATTTT
NA TRBJ2-1 TRBV6-2/TRBV6-3 few CASSYGSRSYNEQFF TGTGCCAGCAGTTACGGTTCCCGGTCCTACAATGAGCAGTTCTTC
NA TRBJ2-3 TRBV7-3 NA CASSLSQEGDTQYF TGTGCCAGCAGCTTATCCCAGGAGGGGGATACGCAGTATTTT
TRBD2 TRBJ2-1 TRBV6-5 NA CASSYSGLAGVSNEQFF TGTGCCAGCAGTTACTCGGGACTAGCGGGGGTTAGCAATGAGCAGTTCTTC
NA TRBJ1-2 TRBV6-5 NA CPSSYSAYGYTF TGTCCCAGCAGTTACTCGGCCTATGGCTACACCTTC
NA TRBJ1-3 TRBV16 NA CASSQVSGTGNTLYF TGTGCCAGCAGCCAGGTCTCAGGGACTGGAAATACGCTCTATTTT
NA TRBJ1-1 TRBV7-2 NA CASSLGANTEAFF TGTGCCAGCAGCTTAGGAGCGAACACTGAAGCTTTCTTT
NA TRBJ2-7 TRBV28 medium-sized CASSFREQYF TGTGCCAGCAGTTTTCGGGAGCAGTACTTC
NA TRBJ2-5 TRBV6-1 large CASSEALTQYF TGTGCCAGCAGTGAAGCGTTGACCCAGTACTTC
TRBD2 TRBJ2-3 TRBV4-3 NA CASSQDREGTPNTQYF TGCGCCAGCAGCCAAGATCGGGAGGGAACCCCAAATACGCAGTATTTT
NA TRBJ1-6 TRBV6-5 once CASSYSGTTRGYNSPLHF TGTGCCAGCAGTTACTCCGGGACAACAAGGGGCTATAATTCACCCCTCCACTTT
NA TRBJ2-1 TRBV28 NA CASSSPDGTSYHEQFF TGTGCCAGCAGTTCCCCAGACGGGACCTCCTATCACGAGCAGTTCTTC
NA TRBJ1-2 TRBV27 NA CASSKTLTGPYGYTF TGTGCCAGCAGTAAAACTTTGACAGGACCCTATGGCTACACCTTC
TRBD2 TRBJ2-1 TRBV6-1 NA CASSGRGLAEYNEQFF TGTGCCAGCAGTGGCCGCGGACTAGCGGAGTACAATGAGCAGTTCTTC
TRBD2 TRBJ2-1 TRBV15 NA CATNLAGGYNEQFF TGTGCCACCAACCTAGCGGGGGGCTACAATGAGCAGTTCTTC
TRBD2 TRBJ2-3 TRBV28 NA CATRLAGEADTQYF TGTGCCACCAGACTAGCGGGAGAGGCAGATACGCAGTATTTT
NA TRBJ2-4 TRBV6-1 NA CASSSDLAKNIQYF TGTGCCAGCAGTTCCGACTTAGCCAAAAACATTCAGTACTTC
NA TRBJ2-7 TRBV20-1 NA CSLFGLGAKQYF TGCAGTCTGTTCGGGCTCGGGGCGAAGCAGTACTTC
TRBD2 TRBJ2-5 TRBV15 once CATSVRLAGALSGETQYF TGTGCCACCAGCGTACGACTAGCGGGGGCACTCAGTGGGGAGACTCAGTACTTC
NA TRBJ1-1 TRBV6-2/TRBV6-3 NA CASSSHTNTEAFF TGTGCCAGCAGTTCGCATACGAACACTGAAGCTTTCTTT
NA TRBJ2-7 TRBV7-3 NA CASSPDGREQYF TGTGCCAGCAGCCCCGACGGACGGGAGCAGTACTTC
TRBD2 TRBJ2-7 TRBV20-1 NA CSALPASSGAYEQYF TGCAGTGCTCTACCTGCTTCTAGCGGGGCCTACGAGCAGTACTTC
NA TRBJ1-1 TRBV6-1 NA CASDSRQLAGGTEAFF TGTGCCAGCGACTCCCGACAGCTAGCCGGGGGCACTGAAGCTTTCTTT
TRBD1 TRBJ1-4 TRBV4-1 NA CASSQQDRRNEKLFF TGCGCCAGCAGCCAACAGGACAGGCGAAATGAAAAACTGTTTTTT
TRBD2 TRBJ2-7 TRBV6-2/TRBV6-3 NA CASRLAGSTSYEQYF TGTGCCAGCAGGTTAGCGGGGTCAACTTCCTACGAGCAGTACTTC
NA TRBJ2-5 TRBV7-2 NA CASRPGRYKETQYF TGTGCCAGCAGACCGGGACGGTACAAAGAGACCCAGTACTTC
TRBD1 TRBJ1-5 TRBV2 NA CVSSSTGPQPQHF TGTGTTAGCAGTTCGACAGGGCCGCAGCCCCAGCATTTT
NA TRBJ1-2 TRBV20-1 NA CSAPGRSDNYGYTF TGCAGTGCCCCAGGACGGAGTGATAACTATGGCTACACCTTC
TRBD2 TRBJ2-2 TRBV28 once CASSLRAGGTGELFF TGTGCCAGCAGTTTAAGAGCGGGAGGGACCGGGGAGCTGTTTTTT
NA TRBJ2-3 TRBV7-2 few CASSPQHTQYF TGTGCCAGCAGTCCCCAACATACGCAGTATTTT
NA TRBJ1-3 TRBV7-3 NA CASSQGRRNSGNTIYF TGTGCCAGCAGCCAGGGCAGACGTAACTCTGGAAACACCATATATTTT
NA TRBJ2-6 TRBV7-2 NA CASSLEYSLSGANVLTF TGTGCCAGCAGCTTAGAGTACAGCCTCTCTGGGGCCAACGTCCTGACTTTC
TRBD1 TRBJ2-7 TRBV7-9 once CASSCKGALPYEQYF TGTGCCAGCAGCTGCAAGGGGGCCTTACCCTACGAGCAGTACTTC
NA TRBJ1-3 TRBV6-5 NA CASSYSRDSGNTIYF TGTGCCAGCAGTTACTCGAGAGACTCTGGAAACACCATATATTTT
TRBD1 TRBJ1-1 TRBV27 NA CASSSDGTGPKGGTEAFF TGTGCCAGCAGTTCGGATGGGACAGGCCCCAAAGGTGGCACTGAAGCTTTCTTT
NA TRBJ1-2 TRBV7-9 many CASRDWTEGGYTF TGTGCCAGCAGAGATTGGACAGAAGGCGGCTACACCTTC
NA TRBJ1-2 TRBV6-2/TRBV6-3 many CASSYPGHNYGYTF TGTGCCAGCAGTTACCCCGGACACAACTATGGCTACACCTTC
TRBD1 TRBJ1-2 TRBV29-1 few CSVSSTGDYGYTF TGCAGCGTCTCTTCGACAGGGGACTATGGCTACACCTTC
TRBD1 TRBJ2-7 TRBV28 NA CASSLGQGAAREQYF TGTGCCAGCAGCTTAGGGCAGGGGGCGGCTCGCGAGCAGTACTTC
TRBD2 TRBJ2-1 TRBV27 many CASSLSGSSYNEQFF TGTGCCAGCAGTCTTAGCGGGAGCTCCTACAATGAGCAGTTCTTC